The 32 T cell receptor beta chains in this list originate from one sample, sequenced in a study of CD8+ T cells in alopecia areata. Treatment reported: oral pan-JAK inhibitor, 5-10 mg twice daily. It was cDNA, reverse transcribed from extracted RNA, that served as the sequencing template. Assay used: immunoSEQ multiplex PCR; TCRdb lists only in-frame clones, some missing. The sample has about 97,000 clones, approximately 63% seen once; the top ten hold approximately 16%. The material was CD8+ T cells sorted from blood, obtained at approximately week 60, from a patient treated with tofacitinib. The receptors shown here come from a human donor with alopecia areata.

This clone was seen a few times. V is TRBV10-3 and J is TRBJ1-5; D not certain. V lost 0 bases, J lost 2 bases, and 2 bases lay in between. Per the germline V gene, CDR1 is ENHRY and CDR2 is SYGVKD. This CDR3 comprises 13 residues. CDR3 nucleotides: TGTGCCATCAGTGAGTCCCGCAATCAGCCCCAGCATTTT. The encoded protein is CAISESRNQPQHF.

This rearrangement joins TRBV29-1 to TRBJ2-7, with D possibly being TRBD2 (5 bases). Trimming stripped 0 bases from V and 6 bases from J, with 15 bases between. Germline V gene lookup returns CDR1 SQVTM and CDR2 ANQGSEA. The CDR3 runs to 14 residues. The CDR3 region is CSVEDRGTRGEQYF. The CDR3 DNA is TGCAGCGTTGAAGATCGGGGTACCCGCGGCGAGCAGTACTTC.

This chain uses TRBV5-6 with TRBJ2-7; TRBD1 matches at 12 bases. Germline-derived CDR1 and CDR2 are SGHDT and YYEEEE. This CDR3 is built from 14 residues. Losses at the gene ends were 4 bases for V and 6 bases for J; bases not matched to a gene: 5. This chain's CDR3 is CASSHGTGGSEQYF. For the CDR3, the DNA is TGTGCCAGCAGCCACGGGACAGGGGGCTCCGAGCAGTACTTC.

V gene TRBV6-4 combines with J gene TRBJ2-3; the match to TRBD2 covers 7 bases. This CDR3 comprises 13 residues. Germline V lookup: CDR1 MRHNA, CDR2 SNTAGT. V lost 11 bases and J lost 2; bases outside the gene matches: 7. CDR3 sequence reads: CAPGAGDTDTQYF. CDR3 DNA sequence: TGTGCCCCCGGGGCGGGGGACACAGATACGCAGTATTTT.

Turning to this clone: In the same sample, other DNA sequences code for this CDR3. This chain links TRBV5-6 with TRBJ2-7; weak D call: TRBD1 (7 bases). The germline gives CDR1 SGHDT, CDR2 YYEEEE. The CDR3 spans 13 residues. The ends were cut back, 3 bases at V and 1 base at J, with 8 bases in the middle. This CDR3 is CASSSGGSYEQYF. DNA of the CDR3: TGTGCCAGCAGCTCAGGGGGGTCCTACGAGCAGTACTTC.

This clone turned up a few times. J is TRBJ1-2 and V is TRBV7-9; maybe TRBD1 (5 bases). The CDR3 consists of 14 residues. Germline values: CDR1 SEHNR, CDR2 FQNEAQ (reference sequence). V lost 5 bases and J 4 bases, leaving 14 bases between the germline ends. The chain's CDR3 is CASSPGGGGYGYTF. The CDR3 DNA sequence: TGTGCCAGCAGCCCGGGCGGGGGAGGCTATGGCTACACCTTC.

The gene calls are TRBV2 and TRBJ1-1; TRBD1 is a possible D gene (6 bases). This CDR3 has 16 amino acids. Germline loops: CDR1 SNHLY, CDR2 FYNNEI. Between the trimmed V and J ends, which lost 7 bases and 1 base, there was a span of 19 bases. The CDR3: CASTVNRAAQNTEAFF. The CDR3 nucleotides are TGTGCCAGCACCGTAAACAGGGCCGCCCAGAACACTGAAGCTTTCTTT.

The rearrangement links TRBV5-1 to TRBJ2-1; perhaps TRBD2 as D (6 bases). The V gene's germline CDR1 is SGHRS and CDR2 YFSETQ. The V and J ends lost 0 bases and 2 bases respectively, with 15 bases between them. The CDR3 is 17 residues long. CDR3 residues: CASSLDLRRGPYNEQFF. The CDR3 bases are TGCGCCAGCAGCTTGGATCTGCGGAGGGGTCCCTACAATGAGCAGTTCTTC.

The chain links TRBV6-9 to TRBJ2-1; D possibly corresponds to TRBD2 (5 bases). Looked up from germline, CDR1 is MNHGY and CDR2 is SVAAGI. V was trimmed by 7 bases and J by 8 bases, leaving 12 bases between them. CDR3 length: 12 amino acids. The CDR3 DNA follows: TGTGCCAGCACCCTAGCCTTGGATGAGCAGTTCTTC. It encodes CASTLALDEQFF.

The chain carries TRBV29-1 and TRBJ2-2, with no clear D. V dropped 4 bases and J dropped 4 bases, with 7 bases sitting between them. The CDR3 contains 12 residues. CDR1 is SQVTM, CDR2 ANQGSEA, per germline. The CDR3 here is CSVVGPTGELFF. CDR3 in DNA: TGCAGCGTTGTTGGGCCCACCGGGGAGCTGTTTTTT.

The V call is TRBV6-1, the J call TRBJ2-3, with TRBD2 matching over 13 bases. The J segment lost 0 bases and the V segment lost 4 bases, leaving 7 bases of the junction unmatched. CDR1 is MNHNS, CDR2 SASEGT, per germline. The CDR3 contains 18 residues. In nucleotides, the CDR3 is TGTGCCAGCAGTGGCGGACTAGCGGGGGTCTCTAGCACAGATACGCAGTATTTT. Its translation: CASSGGLAGVSSTDTQYF.

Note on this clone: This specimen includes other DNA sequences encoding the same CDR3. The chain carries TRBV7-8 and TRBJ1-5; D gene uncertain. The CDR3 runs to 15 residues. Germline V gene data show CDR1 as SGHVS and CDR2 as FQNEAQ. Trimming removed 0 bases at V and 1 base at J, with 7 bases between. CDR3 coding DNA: TGTGCCAGCAGCTTAGCTGGGAGGAGCAATCAGCCCCAGCATTTT. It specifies CASSLAGRSNQPQHF.

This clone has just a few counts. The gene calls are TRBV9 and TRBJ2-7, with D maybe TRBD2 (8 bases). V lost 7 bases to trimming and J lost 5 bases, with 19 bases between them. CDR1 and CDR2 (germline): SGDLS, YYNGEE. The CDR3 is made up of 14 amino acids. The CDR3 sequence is CASSLREGAHEQYF. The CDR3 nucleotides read TGTGCCAGCTCCCTCCGGGAGGGGGCCCACGAGCAGTACTTC.

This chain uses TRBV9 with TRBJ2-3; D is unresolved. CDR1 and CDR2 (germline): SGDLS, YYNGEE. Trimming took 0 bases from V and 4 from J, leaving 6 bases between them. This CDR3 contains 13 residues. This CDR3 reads CASSVEVADTQYF. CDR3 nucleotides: TGTGCCAGCAGCGTAGAAGTGGCAGATACGCAGTATTTT. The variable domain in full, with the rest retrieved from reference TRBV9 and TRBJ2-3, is DSGVTQTPKHLITATGQRVTLRCSPRSGDLSVYWYQQSLDQGLQFLIQYYNGEERAKGNILERFSAQQFPDLHSELNLSSLELGDSALYFCASSVEVADTQYFGPGTRLTVL.

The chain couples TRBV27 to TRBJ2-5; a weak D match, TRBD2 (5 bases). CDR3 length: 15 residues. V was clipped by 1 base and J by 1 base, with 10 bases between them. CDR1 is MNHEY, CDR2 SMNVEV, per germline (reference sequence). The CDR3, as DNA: TGTGCCAGCAGTTTATTCCTAGCACCCCAAGAGACCCAGTACTTC. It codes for CASSLFLAPQETQYF.

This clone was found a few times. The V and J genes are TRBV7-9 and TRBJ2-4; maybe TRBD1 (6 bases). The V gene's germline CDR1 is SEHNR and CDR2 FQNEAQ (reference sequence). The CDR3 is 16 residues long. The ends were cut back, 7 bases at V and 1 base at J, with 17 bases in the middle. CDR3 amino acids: CASTPSGQSAKNIQYF. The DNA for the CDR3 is TGTGCCAGCACCCCAAGTGGACAGTCTGCCAAAAACATTCAGTACTTC.

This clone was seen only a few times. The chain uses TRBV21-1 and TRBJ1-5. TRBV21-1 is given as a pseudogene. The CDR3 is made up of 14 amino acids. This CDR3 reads CATGGGRGNQPQHF. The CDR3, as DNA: TGTGCCACCGGAGGGGGTCGTGGCAATCAGCCCCAGCATTTT.

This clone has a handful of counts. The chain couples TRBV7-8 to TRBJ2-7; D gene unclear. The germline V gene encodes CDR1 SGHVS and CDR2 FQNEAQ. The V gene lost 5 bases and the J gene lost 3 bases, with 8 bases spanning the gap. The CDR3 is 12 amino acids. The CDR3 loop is CASSKNSYEQYF. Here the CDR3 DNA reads TGTGCCAGCAGCAAGAACAGCTACGAGCAGTACTTC.

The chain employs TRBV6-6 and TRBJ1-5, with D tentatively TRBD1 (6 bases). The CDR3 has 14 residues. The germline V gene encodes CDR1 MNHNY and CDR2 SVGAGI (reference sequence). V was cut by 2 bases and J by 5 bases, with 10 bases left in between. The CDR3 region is CASSYLQGYQPQHF. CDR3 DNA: TGTGCCAGCAGTTACCTCCAGGGGTATCAGCCCCAGCATTTT.

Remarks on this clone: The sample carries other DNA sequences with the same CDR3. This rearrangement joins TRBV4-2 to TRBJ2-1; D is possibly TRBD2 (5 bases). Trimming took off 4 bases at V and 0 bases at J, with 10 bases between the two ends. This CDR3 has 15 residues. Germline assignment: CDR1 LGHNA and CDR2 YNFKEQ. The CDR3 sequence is CASSPGVSSYNEQFF. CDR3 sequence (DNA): TGTGCCAGCAGCCCCGGGGTGAGCTCCTACAATGAGCAGTTCTTC.

In nucleotides, the CDR3 is TGTGCCAGCAGCTCCACTGAGGGACTTGAAGCTTTCTTT. It encodes CASSSTEGLEAFF. The chain has TRBV13 and TRBJ1-1; tentatively, D is TRBD1 (5 bases). Trimming took 4 bases from V and 7 from J, leaving 13 bases between them. Germline V gene lookup returns CDR1 PRHDT and CDR2 FYEKMQ (reference sequence). This CDR3 contains 13 residues.

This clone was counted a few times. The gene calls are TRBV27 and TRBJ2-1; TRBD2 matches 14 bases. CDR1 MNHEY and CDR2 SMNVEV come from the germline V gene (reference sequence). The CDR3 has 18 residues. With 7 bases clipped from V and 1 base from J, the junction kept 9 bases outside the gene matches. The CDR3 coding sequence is TGTGCCAGCAAGACTAGCGGGGGGGAATTGGAGTCCTACAATGAGCAGTTCTTC. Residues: CASKTSGGELESYNEQFF.

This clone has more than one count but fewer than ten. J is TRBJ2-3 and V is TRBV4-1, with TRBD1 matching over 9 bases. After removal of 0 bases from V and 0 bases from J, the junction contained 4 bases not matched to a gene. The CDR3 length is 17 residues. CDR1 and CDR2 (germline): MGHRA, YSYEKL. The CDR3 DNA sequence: TGCGCCAGCAGCCAAGACCGGGGACAGGGAAGCACAGATACGCAGTATTTT. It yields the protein CASSQDRGQGSTDTQYF.

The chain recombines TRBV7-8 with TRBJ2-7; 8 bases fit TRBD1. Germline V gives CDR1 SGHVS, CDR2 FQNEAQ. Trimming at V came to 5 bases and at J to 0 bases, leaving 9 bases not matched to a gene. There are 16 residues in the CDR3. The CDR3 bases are TGTGCCAGCAGCAAGAGGGACAGGAGACTCTCCTACGAGCAGTACTTC. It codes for CASSKRDRRLSYEQYF.

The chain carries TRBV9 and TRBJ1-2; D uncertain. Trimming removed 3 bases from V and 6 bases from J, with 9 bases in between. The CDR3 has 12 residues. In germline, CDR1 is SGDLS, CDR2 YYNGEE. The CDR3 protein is CASSAGFDGYTF. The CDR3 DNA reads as TGTGCCAGCAGCGCCGGGTTTGATGGCTACACCTTC.

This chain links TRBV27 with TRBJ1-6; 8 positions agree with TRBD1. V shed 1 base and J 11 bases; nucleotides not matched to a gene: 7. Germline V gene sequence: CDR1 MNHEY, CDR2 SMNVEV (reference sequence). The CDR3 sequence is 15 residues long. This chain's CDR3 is CASSLYQGAGTPLHF. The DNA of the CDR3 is TGTGCCAGCAGTTTATACCAGGGGGCAGGGACACCCCTCCACTTT.

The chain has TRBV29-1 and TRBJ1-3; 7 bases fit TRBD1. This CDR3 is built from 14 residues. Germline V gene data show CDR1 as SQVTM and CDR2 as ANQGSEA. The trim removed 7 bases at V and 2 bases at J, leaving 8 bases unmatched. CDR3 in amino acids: CSANQGGPGNTIYF. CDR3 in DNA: TGCAGCGCCAACCAGGGGGGCCCTGGAAACACCATATATTTT.

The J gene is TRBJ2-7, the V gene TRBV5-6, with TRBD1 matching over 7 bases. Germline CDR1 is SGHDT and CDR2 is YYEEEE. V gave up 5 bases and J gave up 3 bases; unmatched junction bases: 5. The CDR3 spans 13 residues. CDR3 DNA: TGTGCCAGCAGACGCGACAGGGTCTACGAGCAGTACTTC. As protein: CASRRDRVYEQYF.

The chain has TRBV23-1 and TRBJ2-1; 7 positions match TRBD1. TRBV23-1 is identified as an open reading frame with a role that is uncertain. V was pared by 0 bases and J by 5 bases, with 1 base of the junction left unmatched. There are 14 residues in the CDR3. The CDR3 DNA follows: TGCGCCAGCAGTCAATCTGGGACAGACAATGAGCAGTTCTTC. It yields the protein CASSQSGTDNEQFF.

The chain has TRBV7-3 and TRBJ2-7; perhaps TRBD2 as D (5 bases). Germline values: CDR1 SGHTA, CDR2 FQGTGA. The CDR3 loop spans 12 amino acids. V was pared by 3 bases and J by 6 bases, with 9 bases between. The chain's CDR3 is CASSFAGGEQYF. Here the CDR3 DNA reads TGTGCCAGCAGCTTCGCGGGTGGCGAGCAGTACTTC.

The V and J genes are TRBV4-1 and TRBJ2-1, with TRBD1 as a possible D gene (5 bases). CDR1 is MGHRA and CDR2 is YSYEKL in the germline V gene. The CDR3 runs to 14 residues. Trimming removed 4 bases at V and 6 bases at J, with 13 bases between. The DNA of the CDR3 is TGCGCCAGCAGCCGAGAAACAGGAATCAATGAGCAGTTCTTC. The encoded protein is CASSRETGINEQFF.

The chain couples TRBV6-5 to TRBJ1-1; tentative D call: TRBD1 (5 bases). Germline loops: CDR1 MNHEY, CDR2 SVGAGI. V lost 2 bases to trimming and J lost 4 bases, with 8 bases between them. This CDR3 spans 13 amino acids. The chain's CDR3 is CASSYGTGTEAFF. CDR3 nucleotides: TGTGCCAGCAGTTACGGGACCGGCACTGAAGCTTTCTTT.